These 31 T cell receptor beta chains were all obtained from the same sample, sequenced in a study of cytomegalovirus exposure and HLA in healthy donors. Primers included in the PCR were 60 Vbeta and 13 Jbeta primers. The protocol was immunoSEQ multiplex PCR, while the TCRdb copy is restricted to in-frame clones and leaves out a portion. The top ten hold approximately 4% of the sample, which has about 120,000 clones, more than 65% seen once. Input material: PBMCs. The receptor set was obtained from a man aged 18 to 35 in good health and CMV-seropositive.

The rearrangement links TRBV10-3 to TRBJ2-7; 8 positions agree with TRBD2. V lost 10 bases, J lost 5 bases, and 19 bases stayed unmatched. The CDR3 consists of 16 residues. The V gene's germline CDR1 is ENHRY and CDR2 SYGVKD. The CDR3 nucleotides read TGTGCCACCACGGGGCGCGGAGCGGGAGAAACCAACGAGCAGTACTTC. Its protein is CATTGRGAGETNEQYF.

This clone is a singleton in its sample. The gene calls are TRBV30 and TRBJ2-7, with TRBD2 matching 8 bases. Germline V gene data show CDR1 as GTSNPN and CDR2 as SVGIG (reference sequence). Germline trimming cut 3 bases from V and 0 bases from J; bases unmatched to any gene: 4. CDR3 length equals 14 residues. The CDR3 nucleotides read TGTGCCTGGAGCAGGAGCGGGAGCTCCTACGAGCAGTACTTC. As protein: CAWSRSGSSYEQYF.

This chain links TRBV6-5 with TRBJ1-6, with 8 bases lining up with TRBD1. CDR3 size: 14 residues. V lost 3 bases, J lost 8 bases, and 3 bases stayed unmatched. Germline CDR1 and CDR2: MNHEY and SVGAGI. Here the CDR3 DNA reads TGTGCCAGCAGTTATCAGGGGGCCCATTCACCCCTCCACTTT. This sequence encodes CASSYQGAHSPLHF.

About this clone itself: Other DNA sequences of this sample code for an identical CDR3. J is TRBJ2-7 and V is TRBV5-1, with 9 bases lining up with TRBD1. J was trimmed by 5 bases and V by 0 bases; bases with no gene match: 6. This CDR3 contains 15 residues. Germline loops: CDR1 SGHRS, CDR2 YFSETQ. The CDR3: CASSLVDRGSHEQYF. The CDR3, as DNA: TGCGCCAGCAGCTTGGTCGACAGGGGGTCCCACGAGCAGTACTTC.

The chain combines TRBV6-4 with TRBJ2-2; TRBD1 agrees at 7 bases. The V gene end was trimmed by 6 bases and the J gene end by 5 bases; junction bases not matched to a gene: 6. Looked up from germline, CDR1 is MRHNA and CDR2 is SNTAGT. The length of the CDR3 is 14 residues. The CDR3 spells CASSYRGGTGELFF. CDR3 nucleotides: TGTGCCAGCAGCTACAGGGGTGGAACCGGGGAGCTGTTTTTT.

The V gene is TRBV6-1, the J gene TRBJ2-7; D call uncertain. The germline V and J ends were trimmed by 1 base and 1 base, with 14 bases remaining between them. The V gene's germline CDR1 is MNHNS and CDR2 SASEGT. CDR3 size: 16 residues. In DNA form, the CDR3 reads TGTGCCAGCAGTGAAGGCTCAGGCTCAACATCCTACGAGCAGTACTTC. Amino acids: CASSEGSGSTSYEQYF.

The V and J genes are TRBV2 and TRBJ2-1; 16 bases match TRBD2. CDR3 length: 19 amino acids. Germline lookup yields CDR1 SNHLY and CDR2 FYNNEI. With V trimmed by 5 bases and J by 3 bases, 10 bases remained unmatched. CDR3 bases: TGTGCCAGCAGTATCAATCCGGGACTAGCGGGGGGGTTCTACAATGAGCAGTTCTTC. This gives the protein CASSINPGLAGGFYNEQFF.

The V and J genes are TRBV15 and TRBJ2-5; 8 nucleotides line up with TRBD2. This CDR3 is 15 amino acids long. The germline V gene has CDR1 LNHNV and CDR2 YYDKDF (reference sequence). J lost 5 bases, V lost 0 bases, and 5 bases had no gene match. In nucleotides, the CDR3 is TGTGCCACCAGCAGAGACGGGAGGGCCTCGGAGACCCAGTACTTC. This sequence encodes CATSRDGRASETQYF.

CDR3 nucleotides: TGTGCCAGCAGTGAGCGGGGTCCGGGCACAGATACGCAGTATTTT. Translated, it gives CASSERGPGTDTQYF. The gene calls are TRBV6-4 and TRBJ2-3; possible D gene TRBD2, 6 bases. CDR1 MRHNA and CDR2 SNTAGT come from the germline V gene. V was clipped by 3 bases and J by 1 base, with 11 bases between them. The CDR3 length is 15 residues.

The chain links TRBV7-2 to TRBJ1-5, with TRBD1 identical over 7 bases. CDR3 length: 17 residues. Germline V gene data show CDR1 as SGHTA and CDR2 as FQGNSA. After removal of 2 bases from V and 6 bases from J, the junction contained 13 bases not matched to a gene. Here the CDR3 DNA reads TGTGCCAGCAGCTTAACCATGGACAGGCGTACTACTCAGCCCCAGCATTTT. The encoded protein is CASSLTMDRRTTQPQHF. Looking up the rest from reference TRBV7-2 and TRBJ1-5 gives the full variable domain: GAGVSQSPSNKVTEKGKDVELRCDPISGHTALYWYRQSLGQGLEFLIYFQGNSAPDKSGLPSDRFSAERTGGSVSTLTIQRTQQEDSAVYLCASSLTMDRRTTQPQHFGDGTRLSIL.

The chain carries TRBV2 and TRBJ1-2; D is perhaps TRBD1 (5 bases). Looked up from germline, CDR1 is SNHLY and CDR2 is FYNNEI. The CDR3 has 12 residues. Trimming removed 3 bases at V and 8 bases at J, with 10 bases between. The CDR3 spells CASSDGGRGYTF. Written as DNA, the CDR3 is TGTGCCAGCAGTGACGGGGGAAGGGGCTACACCTTC.

This chain connects TRBV18 to TRBJ1-5, with D possibly matching TRBD1 (6 bases). This CDR3 is built from 17 residues. The germline V gene has CDR1 KGHSH and CDR2 LQKENI. V was clipped by 2 bases and J by 3 bases, with 17 bases between them. The CDR3 sequence: CASSPIRVRGNNQPQHF. The CDR3, as DNA: TGTGCCAGCTCACCAATTAGGGTCAGGGGTAACAATCAGCCCCAGCATTTT.

The V and J genes are TRBV6-1 and TRBJ2-5; 16 bases are a match to TRBD2. The junction had 9 bases not matched to a gene; V was cut back by 0 bases and J by 5 bases. Per germline, CDR1 MNHNS and CDR2 SASEGT. This CDR3 has 19 amino acids. The CDR3 sequence: CASSEAFGTSGGARETQYF. The CDR3 nucleotides are TGTGCCAGCAGTGAAGCTTTCGGGACTAGCGGGGGGGCCCGGGAGACCCAGTACTTC.

This clone has a single count. This rearrangement joins TRBV11-3 to TRBJ2-3, with 7 bases lining up with TRBD2. This CDR3 is 15 amino acids long. Germline CDR1 SGHNT, CDR2 YENEEA. The V gene end was trimmed by 5 bases and the J gene end by 0 bases; junction bases not matched to a gene: 5. The CDR3 region is CASSVGGGSTDTQYF. The CDR3 DNA reads as TGTGCCAGCAGCGTTGGCGGGGGTAGCACAGATACGCAGTATTTT.

V usage is TRBV5-1 and J usage is TRBJ2-3; D is possibly TRBD1 (5 bases). The V end was cut by 0 bases, the J end by 4 bases, with 9 bases between. The CDR3 consists of 14 residues. Germline CDR1 is SGHRS and CDR2 is YFSETQ. The CDR3 loop is CASSLDRFSDTQYF. The CDR3 DNA is TGCGCCAGCAGCTTGGACAGGTTTTCAGATACGCAGTATTTT.

The chain has TRBV6-1 and TRBJ2-7; maybe TRBD2 (6 bases). The CDR3 is made up of 13 amino acids. With 4 bases removed from V and 4 bases from J, the gap between germline ends came to 11 bases. Germline values: CDR1 MNHNS, CDR2 SASEGT. The CDR3 sequence is CASSVGGPYEQYF. The DNA of the CDR3 is TGTGCCAGCAGTGTCGGAGGGCCTTACGAGCAGTACTTC.

The chain uses TRBV6-5 and TRBJ1-2; TRBD1 aligns across 8 bases. CDR3 size: 12 residues. V lost 4 bases, J lost 8 bases, and 3 bases stayed unmatched. CDR1 and CDR2 (germline): MNHEY, SVGAGI. CDR3 region: CASSSRGQGYTF. The CDR3 bases are TGTGCCAGCAGTTCCAGGGGGCAAGGCTACACCTTC.

V gene TRBV19 combines with J gene TRBJ1-1, with 9 positions matching TRBD1. CDR1 LNHDA and CDR2 SQIVND come from the germline V gene (reference sequence). The V segment lost 3 bases and the J segment 4 bases; nucleotides outside the gene matches: 9. The length of the CDR3 is 16 residues. CDR3 nucleotides: TGTGCCAGTAGTATCCGAGGGACAGGGTCCGCCACTGAAGCTTTCTTT. Translating it yields CASSIRGTGSATEAFF.

The count of this clone is one. V and J are TRBV4-1 and TRBJ2-7; 11 bases align to TRBD1. The germline V gene has CDR1 MGHRA and CDR2 YSYEKL. Losses at the gene ends were 2 bases for V and 2 bases for J; bases not matched to a gene: 5. This CDR3 has 16 amino acids. CDR3 coding DNA: TGCGCCAGCAGCCAATTTCCGGGACAGGGGGCCTACGAGCAGTACTTC. Translating gives CASSQFPGQGAYEQYF.

The CDR3 nucleotides read TGTGCCAGCAGCTTGGGACTCTTGGTCAGGGAATCGCCCACCTTC. Encoded protein: CASSLGLLVRESPTF. The chain couples TRBV5-6 to TRBJ1-2, with a tentative D call TRBD1 (5 bases). The germline CDR1 and CDR2 sequences are SGHDT and YYEEEE. The CDR3 spans 15 residues. Trimming cost V 0 bases and J 13 bases, with 22 bases left between them.

This clone was observed a single time. The chain employs TRBV4-3 and TRBJ1-2, with D hard to call. This CDR3 region has 15 residues. Germline CDR1 is LGHNA and CDR2 is YSLEER. Trimming shortened V by 4 bases and J by 0 bases, and 12 bases separated the two germline ends. CDR3 residues: CASSRGGMSNYGYTF. DNA for the CDR3: TGCGCCAGCAGCCGGGGAGGGATGTCTAACTATGGCTACACCTTC.

The chain uses TRBV27 and TRBJ2-3; 7 bases are shared with TRBD2. V lost 3 bases and J lost 3; bases outside the gene matches: 0. CDR1 is MNHEY and CDR2 is SMNVEV in the germline V gene (reference sequence). The CDR3 covers 13 residues. The CDR3 loop is CASSFGGTDTQYF. The DNA of the CDR3 is TGTGCCAGCAGTTTCGGGGGGACAGATACGCAGTATTTT.

The CDR3 loop reads CASSLAGLAGGSPYEQYF. In DNA, the CDR3 is TGTGCCAGCAGCTTAGCTGGACTAGCGGGAGGATCTCCCTACGAGCAGTACTTC. This rearrangement joins TRBV7-2 to TRBJ2-7; 14 bases line up with TRBD2. Trimming at V came to 0 bases and at J to 2 bases, leaving 6 bases not matched to a gene. Germline V CDR1 and CDR2: SGHTA, FQGNSA. The CDR3 length is 18 residues.

The rearrangement uses TRBV18 and TRBJ2-7; 8 nucleotides match TRBD1. The CDR3 length is 15 residues. The V segment lost 4 bases and the J segment 5 bases; nucleotides outside the gene matches: 10. Germline CDR1 KGHSH, CDR2 LQKENI. The chain's CDR3 is CASSLRTGTRNEQYF. In DNA form, the CDR3 reads TGTGCCAGCTCACTACGGACAGGGACCCGAAACGAGCAGTACTTC.

This CDR3 is CASSQSGGGGTEAFF. The CDR3 DNA reads as TGTGCCAGCAGCCAATCCGGGGGCGGGGGTACTGAAGCTTTCTTT. This chain connects TRBV7-2 to TRBJ1-1; D may be TRBD1 (6 bases). The CDR3 is 15 amino acids. Germline lookup yields CDR1 SGHTA and CDR2 FQGNSA. V was shortened by 5 bases and J by 5 bases, with 18 bases between the two germline ends.

The rearrangement links TRBV27 to TRBJ2-2, with TRBD2 matching over 15 bases. Germline trimming cut 5 bases from V and 5 bases from J; bases unmatched to any gene: 18. The CDR3 runs to 21 residues. Looked up from germline, CDR1 is MNHEY and CDR2 is SMNVEV (reference sequence). The CDR3 is CASSHTPGLAGGLQATGELFF. CDR3 in DNA: TGTGCCAGCAGTCATACCCCGGGACTAGCGGGAGGTTTGCAGGCGACCGGGGAGCTGTTTTTT.

The chain joins TRBV30 to TRBJ1-2; D is perhaps TRBD1 (5 bases). CDR3 length equals 14 residues. Germline V gives CDR1 GTSNPN, CDR2 SVGIG (reference sequence). Deletions cut 6 bases from V and 3 bases from J, with 17 bases between. The CDR3 is CACRRGGAYYGYTF. DNA for the CDR3: TGTGCCTGTCGGCGGGGAGGGGCGTACTATGGCTACACCTTC.

This chain joins TRBV7-9 and TRBJ2-5; TRBD1 matches 7 bases. Germline lookup yields CDR1 SEHNR and CDR2 FQNEAQ (reference sequence). The junction had 15 bases not matched to a gene; V was cut back by 5 bases and J by 0 bases. The CDR3 loop spans 18 amino acids. The CDR3 DNA reads as TGTGCCAGCAGCGCATCAAGGTGGGGACAGCTATACCAAGAGACCCAGTACTTC. Encoded protein: CASSASRWGQLYQETQYF.

This chain links TRBV29-1 with TRBJ2-5; D not resolved. The CDR3 is 13 residues long. Germline CDR1 SQVTM, CDR2 ANQGSEA. Trimming removed 4 bases at V and 5 bases at J, with 14 bases between. The CDR3 bases are TGCAGCGTTGTGACACCCTCCACGGAGACCCAGTACTTC. Protein: CSVVTPSTETQYF.

The V call is TRBV10-2, the J call TRBJ1-1; perhaps TRBD1 as D (5 bases). The CDR3 has 15 amino acids. V was trimmed by 7 bases and J by 2 bases, leaving 17 bases between them. From germline, CDR1 is WSHSY and CDR2 SAAADI. CDR3 region: CASTARKGINTEAFF. The CDR3, as DNA: TGCGCCAGCACCGCCCGGAAGGGGATAAACACTGAAGCTTTCTTT.

V and J are TRBV30 and TRBJ1-2, with D perhaps matching TRBD1 (6 bases). With 0 bases removed from V and 7 bases from J, the gap between germline ends came to 24 bases. From germline, CDR1 is GTSNPN and CDR2 SVGIG (reference sequence). The CDR3 extends over 17 amino acids. The CDR3 DNA is TGTGCCTGGAGTGTACGTCGACAGGTCGTTCTTCAATCTGGCTACACCTTC. It codes for CAWSVRRQVVLQSGYTF.